These 8 T cell receptor beta chains came from one sample sequenced in a study of blood T cells in healthy people across ages. Then a second PCR, running roughly 6 to 11 cycles, was carried out with a sample-barcoded 5' primer and a J-beta primer mix. TCRdb processed the 5' RACE reads anew with MiXCR; each CDR3 protein has one entry. The data show 600,000 to 650,000 distinct CDR3 sequences, with roughly 58% seen just once and roughly 34% held by the top ten. Sequenced input: blood. Source of these receptors: a man in his 60s in good health.

This chain uses TRBV29-1 with TRBJ2-2; 7 nucleotides agree with TRBD2. The CDR3 loop spans 14 amino acids. V shed 7 bases and J 3 bases; nucleotides not matched to a gene: 8. Germline CDR1 and CDR2: SQVTM and ANQGSEA. The CDR3 bases are TGCAGCGGACTGGGTGCGGGGGACACCGGGGAGCTGTTTTTT. As protein: CSGLGAGDTGELFF.

J is TRBJ2-6 and V is TRBV10-1; D is perhaps TRBD1 (6 bases). CDR3 size: 15 residues. V was trimmed by 4 bases and J by 1 base, leaving 8 bases between them. Germline assignment: CDR1 WNHNN and CDR2 SYGVQD (reference sequence). The CDR3 is CASSGGQSGANVLTF. CDR3 nucleotides: TGCGCCAGCAGTGGAGGACAGTCTGGGGCCAACGTCCTGACTTTC.

A few counts support this clonotype. The genes are TRBV5-1 and TRBJ2-1; a weak D match, TRBD1 (6 bases). Trimming removed 7 bases at V and 4 bases at J, with 18 bases between. The CDR3 totals 15 residues. Looked up from germline, CDR1 is SGHRS and CDR2 is YFSETQ. This chain's CDR3 is CASEASGTRYNEQFF. In DNA form, the CDR3 reads TGCGCCAGCGAGGCTTCCGGGACAAGATACAATGAGCAGTTCTTC.

The V gene is TRBV20-1, the J gene TRBJ1-2; 10 bases map to TRBD1. The CDR3 runs to 15 residues. Per germline, CDR1 DFQATT and CDR2 SNEGSKA (reference sequence). The trim removed 3 bases at V and 4 bases at J, leaving 8 bases unmatched. Here the CDR3 DNA reads TGCAGTGCTAGGGCCGAGGACAGGGGGACCTATGGCTACACCTTC. This translates into CSARAEDRGTYGYTF.

This chain links TRBV5-1 with TRBJ2-7; TRBD1 or TRBD2 may be the D gene (6 bases each). The length of the CDR3 is 14 residues. V was trimmed by 3 bases and J by 11 bases, leaving 21 bases between them. The V gene's germline CDR1 is SGHRS and CDR2 YFSETQ. The DNA for the CDR3 is TGCGCCAGCAGCTCCGGGGGCTCCGGAAATTTCGAGTACTTC. As protein: CASSSGGSGNFEYF.

The chain combines TRBV6-6 with TRBJ2-1; 8 nucleotides agree with TRBD1. J gave up 4 bases and V 2 bases, and 4 bases lay outside the gene matches. Germline V gene sequence: CDR1 MNHNY, CDR2 SVGAGI (reference sequence). CDR3 length: 15 residues. The CDR3 DNA reads as TGTGCCAGCAGTTACACCGGACAGGGTTACAATGAGCAGTTCTTC. Encoded protein: CASSYTGQGYNEQFF.

This sequence joins TRBV4-1 and TRBJ1-2; a weak D match, TRBD1 (5 bases). Looked up from germline, CDR1 is MGHRA and CDR2 is YSYEKL. The CDR3 is 15 residues long. Trimming left V 1 base short and J 3 bases short, with 12 bases between. CDR3 sequence reads: CASSQGVGEYYGYTF. CDR3 nucleotide sequence: TGCGCCAGCAGCCAAGGCGTGGGGGAGTACTATGGCTACACCTTC.

The chain links TRBV12-3 or TRBV12-4 to TRBJ1-1, with a tentative D call TRBD1 (5 bases). This CDR3 is 14 amino acids long. Trimming cost V 5 bases and J 5 bases, with 15 bases left between them. This CDR3 is CASSPRTRGTEAFF. CDR3 DNA sequence: TGTGCCAGCAGTCCCCGTACCCGGGGGACTGAAGCTTTCTTT.